This is a list of T cell receptor beta chains from one sample in a study of blood T cell repertoires in COVID-19. Sequenced by immunoSEQ multiplex PCR; TCRdb stores in-frame clones only, minus some. Of fewer than 250,000 clones in the sample, 85% to 90% were seen once. Input material: peripheral blood. Source of these receptors: a man over 45 with acute or convalescent COVID-19. Each CDR3 is given with its conserved first and last residue. D genes are given only for firm matches. Some rows mark clone size as missing; the rest say once, few, many or name a class of expanded clone.

V gene: TRBV7-8; J gene: TRBJ1-1; clone size: NA; D gene: NA; CDR3 protein: CASSLDAGTNTEAFF; CDR3 DNA: TGTGCCAGCAGCTTAGATGCAGGTACAAACACTGAAGCTTTCTTT
V gene: TRBV2; J gene: TRBJ2-3; clone size: NA; D gene: NA; CDR3 protein: CASSQHTDTQYF; CDR3 DNA: TGTGCCAGCAGTCAACACACAGATACGCAGTATTTT
V gene: TRBV5-1; J gene: TRBJ2-5; clone size: NA; D gene: TRBD1; CDR3 protein: CASSLGGQGDLGLETQYF; CDR3 DNA: TGCGCCAGCAGCTTGGGGGGACAGGGGGACCTCGGTTTGGAGACCCAGTACTTC
V gene: TRBV19; J gene: TRBJ1-1; clone size: NA; D gene: NA; CDR3 protein: CASSTRLQGRTEAFF; CDR3 DNA: TGTGCCAGTAGTACCCGTTTACAGGGACGGACTGAAGCTTTCTTT
V gene: TRBV5-4; J gene: TRBJ1-3; clone size: few; D gene: TRBD1; CDR3 protein: CASSPDRAGNTIYF; CDR3 DNA: TGTGCCAGCAGCCCGGACAGGGCTGGAAACACCATATATTTT
V gene: TRBV9; J gene: TRBJ1-5; clone size: NA; D gene: NA; CDR3 protein: CASSPTGTYNQPQHF; CDR3 DNA: TGTGCCAGCAGCCCGACCGGGACTTACAATCAGCCCCAGCATTTT
V gene: TRBV11-2; J gene: TRBJ1-6; clone size: NA; D gene: NA; CDR3 protein: CASSPLGGSYNSPLHF; CDR3 DNA: TGTGCCAGCAGCCCCCTCGGAGGCTCCTATAATTCACCCCTCCACTTT
V gene: TRBV5-6; J gene: TRBJ2-7; clone size: NA; D gene: TRBD1; CDR3 protein: CASSKQPGQGYEQYF; CDR3 DNA: TGTGCCAGCAGCAAACAACCGGGACAGGGTTACGAGCAGTACTTC
V gene: TRBV4-1; J gene: TRBJ1-3; clone size: NA; D gene: NA; CDR3 protein: CASSQAPPGIGNTIYF; CDR3 DNA: TGCGCCAGCAGCCAAGCCCCGCCGGGAATCGGAAACACCATATATTTT
V gene: TRBV19; J gene: TRBJ1-3; clone size: NA; D gene: NA; CDR3 protein: CASSPQTGSSGNTIYF; CDR3 DNA: TGTGCCAGTAGCCCGCAGACAGGCAGCTCTGGAAACACCATATATTTT
V gene: TRBV24-1; J gene: TRBJ1-5; clone size: few; D gene: TRBD1; CDR3 protein: CATSDLQGQGAWGFSNQPQHF; CDR3 DNA: TGTGCCACCAGTGATTTGCAGGGACAGGGGGCCTGGGGCTTTAGCAATCAGCCCCAGCATTTT
V gene: TRBV29-1; J gene: TRBJ1-1; clone size: NA; D gene: NA; CDR3 protein: CSVELELNTEAFF; CDR3 DNA: TGCAGCGTTGAACTGGAGCTGAACACTGAAGCTTTCTTT
V gene: TRBV2; J gene: TRBJ2-3; clone size: NA; D gene: NA; CDR3 protein: CASRSTSTDTQYF; CDR3 DNA: TGTGCCAGCAGGTCCACTAGCACAGATACGCAGTATTTT
V gene: TRBV19; J gene: TRBJ2-6; clone size: NA; D gene: TRBD1; CDR3 protein: CASSIRGTGHSGANVLTF; CDR3 DNA: TGTGCCAGTAGTATTAGGGGGACAGGGCACTCTGGGGCCAACGTCCTGACTTTC
V gene: TRBV4-2; J gene: TRBJ2-7; clone size: NA; D gene: TRBD1; CDR3 protein: CASSLGTGEAEQYF; CDR3 DNA: TGTGCCAGCAGCCTCGGGACAGGGGAAGCCGAGCAGTACTTC
V gene: TRBV19; J gene: TRBJ1-1; clone size: once; D gene: TRBD1; CDR3 protein: CGFRDRGRDTEAFF; CDR3 DNA: TGTGGGTTCCGGGACAGGGGGCGAGATACTGAAGCTTTCTTT
V gene: TRBV6-2/TRBV6-3; J gene: TRBJ1-5; clone size: NA; D gene: NA; CDR3 protein: CASSLRQPNQPQHF; CDR3 DNA: TGTGCCAGCAGTTTACGACAGCCCAATCAGCCCCAGCATTTT
V gene: TRBV27; J gene: TRBJ1-4; clone size: NA; D gene: TRBD1; CDR3 protein: CASSLGQGGEKLFF; CDR3 DNA: TGTGCCAGCAGTCTCGGACAGGGCGGGGAAAAACTGTTTTTT
V gene: TRBV6-5; J gene: TRBJ1-1; clone size: NA; D gene: TRBD1; CDR3 protein: CASSSVITGDTEAFF; CDR3 DNA: TGTGCCAGCAGTTCCGTCATCACAGGGGACACTGAAGCTTTCTTT
V gene: TRBV29-1; J gene: TRBJ1-2; clone size: NA; D gene: NA; CDR3 protein: CSVDSGGPYGYTF; CDR3 DNA: TGCAGCGTTGACTCGGGGGGACCCTATGGCTACACCTTC
V gene: TRBV14; J gene: TRBJ1-1; clone size: NA; D gene: NA; CDR3 protein: CASKRVAGSTEAFF; CDR3 DNA: TGTGCCAGCAAGAGGGTGGCGGGTAGCACTGAAGCTTTCTTT
V gene: TRBV7-9; J gene: TRBJ2-3; clone size: NA; D gene: NA; CDR3 protein: CASSLESSRDTQYF; CDR3 DNA: TGTGCCAGCAGCTTAGAGTCTAGCAGGGATACGCAGTATTTT
V gene: TRBV29-1; J gene: TRBJ1-1; clone size: few; D gene: NA; CDR3 protein: CSVEGPLGKNTEAFF; CDR3 DNA: TGCAGCGTTGAAGGGCCCCTTGGTAAGAACACTGAAGCTTTCTTT
V gene: TRBV6-5; J gene: TRBJ1-4; clone size: NA; D gene: TRBD1; CDR3 protein: CASRTAGQGEKLFF; CDR3 DNA: TGTGCCAGCAGGACCGCGGGACAGGGGGAAAAACTGTTTTTT
V gene: TRBV27; J gene: TRBJ1-1; clone size: NA; D gene: NA; CDR3 protein: CASSARSLTEAFF; CDR3 DNA: TGTGCCAGCAGTGCACGGAGTCTGACTGAAGCTTTCTTT
V gene: TRBV6-2/TRBV6-3; J gene: TRBJ1-2; clone size: NA; D gene: NA; CDR3 protein: CASSYLTVNYGYTF; CDR3 DNA: TGTGCCAGCAGTTACCTGACAGTCAACTATGGCTACACCTTC
V gene: TRBV5-1; J gene: TRBJ2-1; clone size: NA; D gene: TRBD1; CDR3 protein: CASSLTGLSYNEQFF; CDR3 DNA: TGCGCCAGCAGTTTGACAGGGCTCTCCTACAATGAGCAGTTCTTC
V gene: TRBV6-2/TRBV6-3; J gene: TRBJ1-2; clone size: few; D gene: NA; CDR3 protein: CASSSRSSLGYGYTF; CDR3 DNA: TGTGCCAGCAGCTCGCGGTCCTCACTCGGCTATGGCTACACCTTC
V gene: TRBV11-3; J gene: TRBJ2-3; clone size: NA; D gene: NA; CDR3 protein: CASSSTGPNTQYF; CDR3 DNA: TGTGCCAGCAGCAGTACAGGGCCCAATACGCAGTATTTT
V gene: TRBV6-5; J gene: TRBJ2-7; clone size: NA; D gene: NA; CDR3 protein: CASSSGQGGDEQYF; CDR3 DNA: TGTGCCAGCAGCTCGGGTCAGGGTGGGGACGAGCAGTACTTC
V gene: TRBV5-4; J gene: TRBJ1-2; clone size: NA; D gene: NA; CDR3 protein: CASSLGHADGYTF; CDR3 DNA: TGTGCCAGCAGCCTGGGGCACGCGGATGGCTACACCTTC
V gene: TRBV5-1; J gene: TRBJ2-2; clone size: NA; D gene: NA; CDR3 protein: CASRQGTGELFF; CDR3 DNA: TGCGCCAGCAGACAGGGTACCGGGGAGCTGTTTTTT
V gene: TRBV9; J gene: TRBJ1-6; clone size: once; D gene: TRBD1; CDR3 protein: CASAPQGAINSPLHF; CDR3 DNA: TGTGCCAGCGCCCCGCAGGGGGCCATAAATTCACCCCTCCACTTT
V gene: TRBV3-1/TRBV3-2; J gene: TRBJ2-6; clone size: NA; D gene: NA; CDR3 protein: CASSPSDRANVLTF; CDR3 DNA: TGTGCCAGCAGCCCGTCCGACAGGGCCAACGTCCTGACTTTC
V gene: TRBV30; J gene: TRBJ1-5; clone size: NA; D gene: TRBD1; CDR3 protein: CASTDRGGQPQHF; CDR3 DNA: TGTGCCTCCACAGACAGGGGTGGTCAGCCCCAGCATTTT
V gene: TRBV6-5; J gene: TRBJ2-7; clone size: NA; D gene: NA; CDR3 protein: CASSYSRQTLSYEQYF; CDR3 DNA: TGTGCCAGCAGTTACTCTAGGCAGACTCTCTCCTACGAGCAGTACTTC
V gene: TRBV12-3/TRBV12-4; J gene: TRBJ1-1; clone size: NA; D gene: NA; CDR3 protein: CASSPQGWTEAFF; CDR3 DNA: TGTGCCAGCAGTCCACAGGGTTGGACTGAAGCTTTCTTT
V gene: TRBV14; J gene: TRBJ2-1; clone size: NA; D gene: TRBD2; CDR3 protein: CASSQTPSSGGSYNEQFF; CDR3 DNA: TGTGCCAGCAGCCAGACACCGAGTAGCGGGGGCTCCTACAATGAGCAGTTCTTC
V gene: TRBV6-5; J gene: TRBJ2-1; clone size: NA; D gene: NA; CDR3 protein: CASSYSGGTYNEQFF; CDR3 DNA: TGTGCCAGCAGTTACTCGGGGGGTACCTACAATGAGCAGTTCTTC
V gene: TRBV5-1; J gene: TRBJ1-4; clone size: NA; D gene: NA; CDR3 protein: CASSQFRASVSEKLFF; CDR3 DNA: TGCGCCAGCAGTCAATTCAGGGCTTCGGTCTCTGAAAAACTGTTTTTT
V gene: TRBV30; J gene: TRBJ2-7; clone size: NA; D gene: TRBD2; CDR3 protein: CAWNYERGPYEQYF; CDR3 DNA: TGTGCCTGGAACTACGAGCGGGGGCCCTACGAGCAGTACTTC
V gene: TRBV2; J gene: TRBJ2-2; clone size: NA; D gene: TRBD1; CDR3 protein: CASTLDRANTGELFF; CDR3 DNA: TGTGCCAGCACTTTGGACAGGGCGAACACCGGGGAGCTGTTTTTT
V gene: TRBV6-5; J gene: TRBJ1-5; clone size: NA; D gene: NA; CDR3 protein: CASRVALETNQPQHF; CDR3 DNA: TGTGCCAGCCGAGTAGCGCTCGAGACCAATCAGCCCCAGCATTTT
V gene: TRBV10-3; J gene: TRBJ1-1; clone size: once; D gene: NA; CDR3 protein: CAISELSTEAFF; CDR3 DNA: TGTGCCATCAGTGAGTTGAGCACTGAAGCTTTCTTT
V gene: TRBV6-5; J gene: TRBJ1-5; clone size: NA; D gene: NA; CDR3 protein: CASSYDSNQPQHF; CDR3 DNA: TGTGCCAGCAGTTACGACTCCAATCAGCCCCAGCATTTT
V gene: TRBV7-2; J gene: TRBJ2-7; clone size: NA; D gene: NA; CDR3 protein: CASSSYTYEQYF; CDR3 DNA: TGTGCCAGCAGCTCGTATACCTACGAGCAGTACTTC
V gene: TRBV4-1; J gene: TRBJ2-1; clone size: NA; D gene: NA; CDR3 protein: CASSQESGHAYNEQFF; CDR3 DNA: TGCGCCAGCAGCCAGGAAAGCGGCCACGCTTACAATGAGCAGTTCTTC
V gene: TRBV10-2; J gene: TRBJ1-6; clone size: once; D gene: TRBD1; CDR3 protein: CASSESKGTGNSPLHF; CDR3 DNA: TGCGCCAGCAGTGAGTCGAAGGGGACAGGTAATTCACCCCTCCACTTT
V gene: TRBV2; J gene: TRBJ2-7; clone size: few; D gene: TRBD2; CDR3 protein: CASRKGSSGGFTYEQYF; CDR3 DNA: TGTGCCAGCAGAAAGGGATCTAGCGGGGGGTTCACCTACGAGCAGTACTTC